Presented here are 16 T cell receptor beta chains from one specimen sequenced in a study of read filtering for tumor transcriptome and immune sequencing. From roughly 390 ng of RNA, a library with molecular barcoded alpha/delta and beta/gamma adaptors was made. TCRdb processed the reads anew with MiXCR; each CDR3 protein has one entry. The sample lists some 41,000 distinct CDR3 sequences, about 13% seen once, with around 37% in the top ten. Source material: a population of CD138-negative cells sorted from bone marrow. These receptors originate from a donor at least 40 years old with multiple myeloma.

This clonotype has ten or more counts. This chain's CDR3 is CASSLTREKLFF. The CDR3 bases are TGCGCCAGCAGCTTGACAAGGGAAAAACTGTTTTTT. This chain connects TRBV5-1 to TRBJ1-4; no firm D call. The V end was cut by 1 base, the J end by 8 bases, with 6 bases between. Germline V gives CDR1 SGHRS, CDR2 YFSETQ. The CDR3 is 12 amino acids.

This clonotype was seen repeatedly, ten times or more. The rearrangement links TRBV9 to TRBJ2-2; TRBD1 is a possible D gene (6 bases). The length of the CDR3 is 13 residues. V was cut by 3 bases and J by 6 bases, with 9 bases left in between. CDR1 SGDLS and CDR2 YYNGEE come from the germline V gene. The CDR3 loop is CASSEWTAGELFF. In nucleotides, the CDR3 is TGTGCCAGCAGCGAATGGACAGCCGGGGAGCTGTTTTTT.

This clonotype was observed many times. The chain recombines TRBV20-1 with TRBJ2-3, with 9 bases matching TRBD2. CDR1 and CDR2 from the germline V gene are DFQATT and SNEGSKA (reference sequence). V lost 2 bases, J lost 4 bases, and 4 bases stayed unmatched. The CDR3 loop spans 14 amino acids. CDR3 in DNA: TGCAGTGCTAGACTAGCGGGAAACTCAGATACGCAGTATTTT. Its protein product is CSARLAGNSDTQYF.

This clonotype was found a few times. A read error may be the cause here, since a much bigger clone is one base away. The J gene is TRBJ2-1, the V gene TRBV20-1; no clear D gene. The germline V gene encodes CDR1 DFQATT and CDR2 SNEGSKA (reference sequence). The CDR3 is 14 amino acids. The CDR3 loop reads CSASVPRAYDEQFF. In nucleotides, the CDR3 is TGCAGTGCTAGCGTCCCGCGAGCCTACGATGAGCAGTTCTTC.

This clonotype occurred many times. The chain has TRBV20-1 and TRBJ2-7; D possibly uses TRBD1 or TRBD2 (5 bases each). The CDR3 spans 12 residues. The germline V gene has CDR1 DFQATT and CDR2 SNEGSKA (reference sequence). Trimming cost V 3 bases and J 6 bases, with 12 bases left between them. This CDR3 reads CSARPGAGEQYF. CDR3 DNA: TGCAGTGCTAGGCCCGGGGCAGGCGAGCAGTACTTC.

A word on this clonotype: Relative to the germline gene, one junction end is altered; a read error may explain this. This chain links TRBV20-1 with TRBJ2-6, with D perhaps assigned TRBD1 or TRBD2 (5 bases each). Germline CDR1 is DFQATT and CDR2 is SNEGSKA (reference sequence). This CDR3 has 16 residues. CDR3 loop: CSARAPAGLGANVPTF. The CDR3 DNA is TGCAGTGCTAGGGCCCCCGCGGGCCTTGGGGCCAACGTCCCGACTTTC.

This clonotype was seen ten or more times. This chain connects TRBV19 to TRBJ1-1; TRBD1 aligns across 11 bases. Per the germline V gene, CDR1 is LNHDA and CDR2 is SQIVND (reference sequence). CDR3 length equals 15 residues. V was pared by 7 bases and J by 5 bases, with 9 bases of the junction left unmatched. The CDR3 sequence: CASITRTGGSTEAFF. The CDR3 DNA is TGTGCCAGTATCACGAGGACAGGGGGCTCAACTGAAGCTTTCTTT.

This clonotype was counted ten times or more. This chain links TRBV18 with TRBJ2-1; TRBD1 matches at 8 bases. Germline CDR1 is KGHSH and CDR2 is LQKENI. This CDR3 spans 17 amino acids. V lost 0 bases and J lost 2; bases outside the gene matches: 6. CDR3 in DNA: TGTGCCAGCTCACCACCGCTGGACAGGGCGACCTACAATGAGCAGTTCTTC. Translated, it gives CASSPPLDRATYNEQFF.

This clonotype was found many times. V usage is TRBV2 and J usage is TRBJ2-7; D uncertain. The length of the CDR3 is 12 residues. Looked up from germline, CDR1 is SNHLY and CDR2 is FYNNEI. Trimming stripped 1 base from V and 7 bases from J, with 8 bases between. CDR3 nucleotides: TGTGCCAGCAGTGAAGGGGGTCCAGAGCAGTACTTC. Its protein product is CASSEGGPEQYF.

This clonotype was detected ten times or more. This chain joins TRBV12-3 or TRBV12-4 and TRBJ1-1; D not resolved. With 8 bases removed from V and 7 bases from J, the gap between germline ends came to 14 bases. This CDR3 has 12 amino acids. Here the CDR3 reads CASGHSDGEAFF. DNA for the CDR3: TGTGCCAGCGGGCACTCGGATGGTGAAGCTTTCTTT.

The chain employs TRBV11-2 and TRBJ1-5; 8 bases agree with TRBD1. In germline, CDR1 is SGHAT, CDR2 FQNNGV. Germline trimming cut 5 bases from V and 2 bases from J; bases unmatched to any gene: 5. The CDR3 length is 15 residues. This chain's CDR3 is CASSHAGGGNQPQHF. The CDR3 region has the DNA TGTGCCAGCAGCCACGCAGGGGGCGGCAATCAGCCCCAGCATTTT. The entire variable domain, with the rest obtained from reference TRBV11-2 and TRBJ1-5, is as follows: EAGVAQSPRYKIIEKRQSVAFWCNPISGHATLYWYQQILGQGPKLLIQFQNNGVVDDSQLPKDRFSAERLKGVDSTLKIQPAKLEDSAVYLCASSHAGGGNQPQHFGDGTRLSIL.

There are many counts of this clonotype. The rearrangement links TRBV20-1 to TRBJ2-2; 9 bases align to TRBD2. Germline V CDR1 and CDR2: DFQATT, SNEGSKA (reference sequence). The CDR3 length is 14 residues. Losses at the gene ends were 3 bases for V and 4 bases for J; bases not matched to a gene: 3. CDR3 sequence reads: CSASSSGTTGELFF. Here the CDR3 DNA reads TGCAGTGCTAGTTCTAGCGGGACCACCGGGGAGCTGTTTTTT.

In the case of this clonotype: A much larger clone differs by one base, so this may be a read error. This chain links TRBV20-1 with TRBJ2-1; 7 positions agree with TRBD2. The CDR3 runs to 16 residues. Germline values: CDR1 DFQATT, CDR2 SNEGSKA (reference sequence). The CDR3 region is CGARDWRETLRARQFF. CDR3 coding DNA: TGCGGTGCTAGAGATTGGCGGGAGACTCTGAGAGCTCGGCAGTTCTTC.

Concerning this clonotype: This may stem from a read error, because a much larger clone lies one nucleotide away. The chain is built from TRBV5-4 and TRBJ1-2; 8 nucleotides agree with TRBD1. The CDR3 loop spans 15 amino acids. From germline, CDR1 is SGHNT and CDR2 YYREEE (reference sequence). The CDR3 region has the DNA TGTGACAGCAGCTTGGGGGCAGGGGGCGCGAATGGCTACACCTTC. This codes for CDSSLGAGGANGYTF. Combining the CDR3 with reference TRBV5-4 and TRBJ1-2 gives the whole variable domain ETGVTQSPTHLIKTRGQQVTLRCSSQSGHNTVSWYQQALGQGPQFIFQYYREEENGRGNFPPRFSGLQFPNYSSELNVNALELDDSALYLCDSSLGAGGANGYTFGSGTRLTVV.

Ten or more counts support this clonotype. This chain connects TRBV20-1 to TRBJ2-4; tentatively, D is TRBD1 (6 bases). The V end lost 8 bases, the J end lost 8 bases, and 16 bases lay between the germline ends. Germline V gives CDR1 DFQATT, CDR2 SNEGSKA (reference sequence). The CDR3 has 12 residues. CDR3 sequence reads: CSLQGRSDIQYF. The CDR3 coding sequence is TGCAGTTTACAGGGAAGGAGTGACATTCAGTACTTC.

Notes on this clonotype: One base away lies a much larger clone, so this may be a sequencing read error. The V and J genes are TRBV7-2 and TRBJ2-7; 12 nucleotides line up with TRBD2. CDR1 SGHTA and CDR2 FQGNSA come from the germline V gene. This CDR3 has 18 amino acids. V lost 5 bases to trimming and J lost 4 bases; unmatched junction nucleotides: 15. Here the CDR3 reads CASSIPSGRAESPYEQYF. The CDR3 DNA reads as TGTGCCAGCAGCATACCTAGCGGGAGGGCCGAATCGCCGTACGAGCAGTACTTC.